The entry below describes one T cell receptor beta chain. Its antigen is undetermined. A junction end diverges from the germline sequence, so it may reflect a read error. The donors (healthy individuals) were bone marrow donors. PCR was performed using 60 Vbeta and 13 Jbeta primers. Data came from immunoSEQ multiplex PCR; TCRdb stores just in-frame clones and leaves some out. The sample carries about 160,000 clones, almost 80% recorded once. The data are from a study of cytomegalovirus exposure and HLA in healthy donors. General observations from the study: 87-base-pair reads could not separate some V segments, including TRBV6-2 and TRBV6-3.

Germline-derived CDR1 and CDR2 are SSHAT and FNYEAQ (reference sequence). The CDR3 length is 15 residues. Sequencing input: PBMCs. The chain carries TRBV7-7 and TRBJ2-1, with D perhaps matching TRBD2 (6 bases). This clonotype originated in a man younger than 45 in good health and CMV-seronegative. The CDR3 DNA is TGTGCTAGCAGCTTAGGTCCGGGACTTAACAATGAGCAGTTCTTC. This codes for CASSLGPGLNNEQFF.